The rows below give T cell receptor beta chains drawn from one sample of a study of early T cells in non-severe SARS-CoV-2 infection. TCRdb fed the 5' RACE reads into MiXCR, producing one record per CDR3 protein. The table has 35,000 to 50,000 distinct CDR3 sequences, over 6% seen once; the top ten hold 4% to 5.5%. The source material was whole blood. All receptors come from an adult who was a healthcare worker with PCR-confirmed SARS-CoV-2 infection or an uninfected control (not recorded which). CDR3s include the opening cysteine and the closing phenylalanine or tryptophan. Expanded clones are given a class, and other clones once, few, many or no size at all.

j_call: TRBJ1-6; v_call: TRBV12-3/TRBV12-4; cdr3_length: 13; clone_size: .; cdr3_aa: CASSLAGSSPLHF
j_call: TRBJ2-3; v_call: TRBV5-1; cdr3_length: 15; clone_size: many; cdr3_aa: CASSLGGRSTDTQYF
j_call: TRBJ1-2; v_call: TRBV12-3/TRBV12-4; cdr3_length: 13; clone_size: .; cdr3_aa: CASSRGTADGYTF
j_call: TRBJ1-3; v_call: TRBV5-6; cdr3_length: 14; clone_size: many; cdr3_aa: CASSLLGNGNTIYF
j_call: TRBJ2-7; v_call: TRBV10-3; cdr3_length: 15; clone_size: many; cdr3_aa: CAIALRGVGGYEQYF
j_call: TRBJ1-1; v_call: TRBV20-1; cdr3_length: 13; clone_size: many; cdr3_aa: CSAQGGSGTEAFF
j_call: TRBJ1-2; v_call: TRBV18; cdr3_length: 13; clone_size: few; cdr3_aa: CASSPGQGLGYTF
j_call: TRBJ1-3; v_call: TRBV6-5; cdr3_length: 12; clone_size: .; cdr3_aa: CASSTQGNTIYF
j_call: TRBJ2-1; v_call: TRBV19; cdr3_length: 14; clone_size: few; cdr3_aa: CASTNRGSIDEQFF
j_call: TRBJ2-7; v_call: TRBV19; cdr3_length: 14; clone_size: many; cdr3_aa: CASSIGTATYEQYF
j_call: TRBJ2-1; v_call: TRBV20-1; cdr3_length: 13; clone_size: .; cdr3_aa: CSALPGQGNEQFF
j_call: TRBJ1-4; v_call: TRBV7-8; cdr3_length: 16; clone_size: many; cdr3_aa: CASSLAGGVRPEKLFF
j_call: TRBJ2-7; v_call: TRBV11-2; cdr3_length: 12; clone_size: .; cdr3_aa: CASSRGWDEQYF
j_call: TRBJ2-7; v_call: TRBV19; cdr3_length: 14; clone_size: few; cdr3_aa: CASSIGGIVYEQYF
j_call: TRBJ1-3; v_call: TRBV10-3; cdr3_length: 16; clone_size: .; cdr3_aa: CAISESTGGEGNTIYF
j_call: TRBJ2-1; v_call: TRBV24-1; cdr3_length: 16; clone_size: medium-sized; cdr3_aa: CATSDKGLAGGEEQFF
j_call: TRBJ2-2; v_call: TRBV6-4; cdr3_length: 14; clone_size: few; cdr3_aa: CASSAGGDTGELFF
j_call: TRBJ2-3; v_call: TRBV7-2; cdr3_length: 15; clone_size: many; cdr3_aa: CASSRTLGVTDTQYF